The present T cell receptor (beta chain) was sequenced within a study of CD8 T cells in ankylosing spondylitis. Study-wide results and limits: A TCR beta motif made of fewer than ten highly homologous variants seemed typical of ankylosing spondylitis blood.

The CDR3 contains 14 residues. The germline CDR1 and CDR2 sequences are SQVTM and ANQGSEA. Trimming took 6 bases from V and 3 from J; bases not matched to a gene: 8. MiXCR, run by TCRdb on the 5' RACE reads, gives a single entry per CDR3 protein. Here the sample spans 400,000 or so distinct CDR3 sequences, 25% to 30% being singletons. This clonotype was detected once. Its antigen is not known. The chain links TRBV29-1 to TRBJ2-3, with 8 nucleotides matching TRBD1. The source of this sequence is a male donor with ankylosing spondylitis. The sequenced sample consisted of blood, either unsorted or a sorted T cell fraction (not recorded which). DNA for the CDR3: TGCAGCGTGCGGACAGGGACGGGAACAGATACGCAGTATTTT. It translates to CSVRTGTGTDTQYF.